This record looks at one T cell receptor beta chain sequence and its context. The sample comes from a study of blood T cell repertoires in COVID-19. Sequencing was performed with immunoSEQ multiplex PCR; in TCRdb, only in-frame clones are kept and a portion is missing. The sample has about 230,000 clones, around 80% seen once. Germline CDR1 and CDR2: SGHDN and FVKESK. The CDR3 runs 14 residues. V lost 4 bases to trimming and J lost 4 bases; unmatched junction nucleotides: 7. The sample consisted of peripheral blood. The receptor was isolated from a woman aged 30 to 39 with COVID-19, enrolled during active disease. The chain links TRBV14 to TRBJ2-7, with 7 bases identical to TRBD1. CDR3 coding DNA: TGTGCCAGCAGCCCCGTAGGGGGCAGTTACGAGCAGTACTTC. Amino acid sequence: CASSPVGGSYEQYF.